This entry lists 3 T cell receptor beta chains sequenced from one sample in a study of blood T cell repertoires in COVID-19. Profiled with immunoSEQ multiplex PCR; TCRdb holds only in-frame clones, not every one. This sample carries 330,000 or so clones, about 89% of them seen once, and the ten largest clones take around 1.9%. The specimen sequenced was PBMCs or T cells enriched from blood (not recorded which). All receptors come from a man in his forties or fifties in a cohort exposed to, infected with or recovered from COVID-19 (not recorded which).

Here the CDR3 reads CASSEGRDQPQHF. CDR3 nucleotides: TGTGCCAGCTCGGAGGGCAGGGATCAGCCCCAGCATTTT. The chain combines TRBV18 with TRBJ1-5; D possibly corresponds to TRBD1 (5 bases). Trimming pared 6 bases from V and 5 bases from J, leaving 11 bases between. CDR3 size: 13 residues. Looked up from germline, CDR1 is KGHSH and CDR2 is LQKENI.

The chain carries TRBV5-4 and TRBJ1-1, with D possibly matching TRBD1 (5 bases). Looked up from germline, CDR1 is SGHNT and CDR2 is YYREEE (reference sequence). The CDR3 is 15 amino acids. Trimming cost V 4 bases and J 1 base, with 14 bases left between them. The CDR3 loop reads CASSRPQGANTEAFF. The CDR3 DNA follows: TGTGCCAGCAGCCGGCCCCAGGGCGCGAACACTGAAGCTTTCTTT.

The chain combines TRBV2 with TRBJ2-7, with D perhaps TRBD2 (6 bases). Germline CDR1 reads SNHLY; CDR2 reads FYNNEI. CDR3 size: 13 residues. Trimming pared 4 bases from V and 5 bases from J, leaving 12 bases between. Here the CDR3 reads CASSAWGVNEQYF. CDR3 coding DNA: TGTGCCAGCAGTGCGTGGGGGGTTAACGAGCAGTACTTC.